The source of this T cell receptor (beta chain) is a study of identical twins' blood T cells. Study results and limitations: Abundant TCRbeta CDR3s overlapped more between twins than with unrelated donors.

Authors' processing steps: Clonotypes per individual ranged from about 85,000 to nearly 500,000. TCRdb re-called the 5' RACE reads with MiXCR, one entry per CDR3 protein. TCRdb, rather than the study authors, made the V and J calls. In the table there are 350,000 to 400,000 distinct CDR3 sequences, under 30% of which are singletons. This clonotype was seen a few times. Its antigen remains unidentified. The CDR3 is 16 amino acids. V was clipped by 8 bases and J by 2 bases; unmatched bases: 12. Per the germline V gene, CDR1 is ENHRY and CDR2 is SYGVKD. The chain has TRBV10-3 and TRBJ1-5, with 7 bases identical to TRBD1. The sequencing input was PBMCs. The clonotype originates from a woman between 18 and 49 years old in good health. The DNA of the CDR3 is TGTGCCATCGGTTCCGGGACAGTTCTGGGCAATCAGCCCCAGCATTTT. Its protein product is CAIGSGTVLGNQPQHF.